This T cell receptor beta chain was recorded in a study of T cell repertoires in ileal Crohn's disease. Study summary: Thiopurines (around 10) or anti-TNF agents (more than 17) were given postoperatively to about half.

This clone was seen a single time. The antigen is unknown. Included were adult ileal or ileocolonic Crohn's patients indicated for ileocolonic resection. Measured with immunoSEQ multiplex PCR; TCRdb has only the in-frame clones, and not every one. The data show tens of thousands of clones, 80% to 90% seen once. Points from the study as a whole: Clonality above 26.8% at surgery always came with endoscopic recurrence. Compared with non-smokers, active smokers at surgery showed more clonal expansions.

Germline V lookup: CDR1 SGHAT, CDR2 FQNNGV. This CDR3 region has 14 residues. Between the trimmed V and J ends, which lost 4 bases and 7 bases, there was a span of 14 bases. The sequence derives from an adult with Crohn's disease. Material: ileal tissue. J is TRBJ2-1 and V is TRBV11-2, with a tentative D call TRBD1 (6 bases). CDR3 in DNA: TGTGCCAGCAGCTCGCTGGGGGCGTTGAATGAGCAGTTCTTC. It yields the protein CASSSLGALNEQFF.